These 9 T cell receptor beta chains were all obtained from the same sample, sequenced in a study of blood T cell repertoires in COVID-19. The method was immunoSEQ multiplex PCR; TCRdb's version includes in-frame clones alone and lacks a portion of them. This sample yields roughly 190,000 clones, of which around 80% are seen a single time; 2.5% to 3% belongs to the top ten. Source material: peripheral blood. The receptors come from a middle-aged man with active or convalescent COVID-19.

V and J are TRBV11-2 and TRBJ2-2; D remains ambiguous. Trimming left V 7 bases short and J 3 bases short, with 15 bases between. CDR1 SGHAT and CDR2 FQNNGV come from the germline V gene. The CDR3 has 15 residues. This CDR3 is CASTLNPRHTGELFF. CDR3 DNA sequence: TGTGCCAGCACCCTAAACCCTAGGCACACCGGGGAGCTGTTTTTT.

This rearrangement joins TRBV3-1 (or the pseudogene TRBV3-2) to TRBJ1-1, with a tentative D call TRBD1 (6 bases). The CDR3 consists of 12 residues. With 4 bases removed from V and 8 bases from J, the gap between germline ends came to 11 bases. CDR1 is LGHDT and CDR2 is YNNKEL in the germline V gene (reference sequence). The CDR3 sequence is CASSLKGQEAFF. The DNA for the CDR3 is TGTGCCAGCAGCCTTAAGGGACAAGAAGCTTTCTTT.

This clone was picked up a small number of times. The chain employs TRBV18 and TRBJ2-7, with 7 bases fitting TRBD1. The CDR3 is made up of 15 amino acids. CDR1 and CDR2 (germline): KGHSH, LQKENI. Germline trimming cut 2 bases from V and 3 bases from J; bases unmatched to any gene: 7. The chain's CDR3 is CASSPANRGDYEQYF. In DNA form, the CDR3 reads TGTGCCAGCTCACCAGCAAACAGGGGCGACTACGAGCAGTACTTC.

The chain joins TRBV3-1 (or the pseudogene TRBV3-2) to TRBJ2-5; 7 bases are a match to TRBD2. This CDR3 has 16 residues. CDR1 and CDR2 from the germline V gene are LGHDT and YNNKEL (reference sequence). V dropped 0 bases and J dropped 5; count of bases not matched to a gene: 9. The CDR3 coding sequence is TGTGCCAGCAGCCAAGATATGGCGGTAGCGGGTGAGACCCAGTACTTC. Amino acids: CASSQDMAVAGETQYF.

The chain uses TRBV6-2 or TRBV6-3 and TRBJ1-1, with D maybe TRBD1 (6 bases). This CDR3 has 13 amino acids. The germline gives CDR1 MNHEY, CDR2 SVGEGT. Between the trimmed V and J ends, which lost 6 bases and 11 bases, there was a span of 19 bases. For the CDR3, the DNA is TGTGCCAGCAGCGACCCTGTCCCAGGGGCGGCTTTCTTT. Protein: CASSDPVPGAAFF.

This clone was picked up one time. CDR3: CASSQQTAYTEAFF. The CDR3 DNA is TGTGCCAGCAGCCAGCAGACAGCGTACACTGAAGCTTTCTTT. The chain carries TRBV16 and TRBJ1-1; D possibly corresponds to TRBD1 (5 bases). The CDR3 consists of 14 residues. The V gene lost 3 bases and the J gene lost 3 bases, with 11 bases spanning the gap. In germline, CDR1 is KGHSY, CDR2 FQNENV. Supplemented by reference TRBV16 and TRBJ1-1, the full variable domain reads GEEVAQTPKHLVRGEGQKAKLYCAPIKGHSYVFWYQQVLKNEFKFLISFQNENVFDETGMPKERFSAKCLPNSPCSLEIQATKLEDSAVYFCASSQQTAYTEAFFGQGTRLTVV.

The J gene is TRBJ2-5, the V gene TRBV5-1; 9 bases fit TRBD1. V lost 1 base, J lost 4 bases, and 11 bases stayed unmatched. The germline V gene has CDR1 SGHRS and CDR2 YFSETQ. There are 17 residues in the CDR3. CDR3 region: CASSLFWTGDIGETQYF. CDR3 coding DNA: TGCGCCAGCAGCTTGTTCTGGACAGGGGATATCGGAGAGACCCAGTACTTC. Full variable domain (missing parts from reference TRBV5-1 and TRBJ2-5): KAGVTQTPRYLIKTRGQQVTLSCSPISGHRSVSWYQQTPGQGLQFLFEYFSETQRNKGNFPGRFSGRQFSNSRSEMNVSTLELGDSALYLCASSLFWTGDIGETQYFGPGTRLLVL.

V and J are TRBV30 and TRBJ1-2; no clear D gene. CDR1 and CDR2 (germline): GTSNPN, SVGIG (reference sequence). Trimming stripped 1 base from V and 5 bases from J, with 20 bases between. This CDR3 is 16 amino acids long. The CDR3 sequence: CAWSAPEVTTQYGYTF. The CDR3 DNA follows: TGTGCCTGGAGTGCCCCAGAGGTCACCACCCAGTATGGCTACACCTTC. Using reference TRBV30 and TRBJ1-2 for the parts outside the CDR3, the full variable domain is SQTIHQWPATLVQPVGSPLSLECTVEGTSNPNLYWYRQAAGRGLQLLFYSVGIGQISSEVPQNLSASRPQDRQFILSSKKLLLSDSGFYLCAWSAPEVTTQYGYTFGSGTRLTVV.

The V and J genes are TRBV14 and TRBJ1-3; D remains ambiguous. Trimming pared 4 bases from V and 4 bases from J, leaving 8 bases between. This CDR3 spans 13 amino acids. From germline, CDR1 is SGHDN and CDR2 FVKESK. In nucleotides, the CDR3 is TGTGCCAGCAGCCCGTCCGGGGGAAACACCATATATTTT. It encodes CASSPSGGNTIYF.